The 30 T cell receptor beta chains given below trace back to one sample, sequenced in a study of T cell repertoires in cytomegalovirus infection (dated by TCRdb to the late 2010s). The sequencer listed for this sample is Illumina HiSeq 1500. The public reads were quality trimmed at Q25 with fastp and then assembled into clones with MiXCR by TCRdb, keeping productive beta chains. For every CDR3 protein sequence, its rows merge into one entry that carries the most common genes and DNA. The sample table lists fewer than 700,000 distinct CDR3 sequences, approximately 25% of them with a count of one. The top ten hold 6.5% to 10% of the sample. Sequenced input: CD8+ T cells from PBMCs. Receptors were obtained from a human donor in good health (CMV status not recorded). Some clones in this sample may be carry-over from other donors' samples.

This clonotype occurred a few times. This chain uses TRBV9 with TRBJ2-5; 9 nucleotides agree with TRBD1. V trimming: 3 bases; J trimming: 5 bases; junction bases outside the gene matches: 5. The CDR3 is 14 amino acids. Germline assignment: CDR1 SGDLS and CDR2 YYNGEE. The CDR3 bases are TGTGCCAGCAGCGCACAGGGGGCAAGGGAGACCCAGTACTTC. It translates to CASSAQGARETQYF.

The chain is built from TRBV6-8 and TRBJ2-1; D perhaps matches TRBD1 (6 bases). Between the trimmed V and J ends, which lost 0 bases and 0 bases, there was a span of 24 bases. The germline gives CDR1 MNHGY, CDR2 SAAAGT. The CDR3 runs 21 residues. The CDR3 DNA is TGTGCCAGCAGTTACTCGAAAGGGTCAGGGGCCCTCGAGAGCTCCTACAATGAGCAGTTCTTC. Its translation is CASSYSKGSGALESSYNEQFF.

The J gene is TRBJ2-1, the V gene TRBV6-4; 10 nucleotides agree with TRBD1. The CDR3 totals 14 residues. CDR1 and CDR2 (germline): MRHNA, SNTAGT. With V trimmed by 5 bases and J by 9 bases, 7 bases remained unmatched. The CDR3 bases are TGTGCCAGCAGTTCCGGACAGGGGGTTGTTGAGCAGTTCTTC. Protein sequence: CASSSGQGVVEQFF.

Worth noting for this clonotype: A much bigger clone sits one base away, suggesting this may be a read error. CDR3 in amino acids: CASSLDPSNGYTF. CDR3 coding DNA: TGTGCCAGCAGCTTAGATCCGAGCAATGGCTACACCTTC. The chain employs TRBV7-3 and TRBJ1-2; D unclear. This CDR3 spans 13 amino acids. Germline CDR1 is SGHTA and CDR2 is FQGTGA. The germline V and J ends were trimmed by 2 bases and 6 bases, with 10 bases remaining between them.

A few counts support this clonotype. This chain connects TRBV20-1 to TRBJ1-2, with 8 bases aligning to TRBD1. The CDR3 loop spans 14 amino acids. Germline V gene lookup returns CDR1 DFQATT and CDR2 SNEGSKA (reference sequence). The trim removed 4 bases at V and 5 bases at J, leaving 9 bases unmatched. CDR3 bases: TGCAGTGCTACACTTCCGGGACAGGAATATGGCTACACCTTC. This gives the protein CSATLPGQEYGYTF.

The chain combines TRBV29-1 with TRBJ2-7; tentative D call: TRBD2 (5 bases). Germline values: CDR1 SQVTM, CDR2 ANQGSEA. With 3 bases removed from V and 0 bases from J, the gap between germline ends came to 9 bases. This CDR3 spans 13 amino acids. The CDR3, as DNA: TGCAGCGTTGAGGACGGAGGCTCCTACGAGCAGTACTTC. Its translation is CSVEDGGSYEQYF.

This clonotype occurred many times. The rearrangement uses TRBV28 and TRBJ1-4; no firm D call. CDR1 and CDR2 from the germline V gene are MDHEN and SYDVKM. The V end lost 2 bases, the J end lost 8 bases, and 15 bases lay between the germline ends. The CDR3 has 15 amino acids. The CDR3, as DNA: TGTGCCAGCAGTTTAAGGCGCCAAATTACGGAAAAACTGTTTTTT. Protein product: CASSLRRQITEKLFF.

This chain connects TRBV10-3 to TRBJ2-7; D may be TRBD2 (6 bases). Trimming took off 2 bases at V and 1 base at J, with 6 bases between the two ends. In germline, CDR1 is ENHRY, CDR2 SYGVKD. This CDR3 has 13 amino acids. CDR3 DNA: TGTGCCATCAGTGAGCGGGGGTCCTACGAGCAGTACGTC. It is translated as CAISERGSYEQYV.

This clonotype was counted a few times. V and J are TRBV2 and TRBJ2-7, with D unclear. The CDR3 is 13 amino acids. The V end lost 5 bases, the J end lost 1 base, and 9 bases lay between the germline ends. Germline CDR1 is SNHLY and CDR2 is FYNNEI. The CDR3: CASSWTASYEQYV. DNA for the CDR3: TGTGCCAGCAGTTGGACGGCTTCCTACGAGCAGTACGTC.

This clonotype was detected many times. The rearrangement uses TRBV6-5 and TRBJ1-1, with D maybe TRBD1 (5 bases). Germline CDR1 is MNHEY and CDR2 is SVGAGI. The length of the CDR3 is 15 residues. Between the trimmed V and J ends, which lost 0 bases and 1 base, there was a span of 9 bases. The CDR3 region is CASSYSGATNTEAFF. The CDR3 bases are TGTGCCAGCAGTTACTCAGGGGCGACGAACACTGAAGCTTTCTTT.

This rearrangement joins TRBV20-1 to TRBJ1-5; 8 nucleotides align to TRBD1. Unmatched junction bases numbered 13, after V lost 6 bases and J lost 0 bases. Germline V lookup: CDR1 DFQATT, CDR2 SNEGSKA (reference sequence). This CDR3 has 17 amino acids. The CDR3 sequence is CSAFGQGIRYSNQPQHF. As DNA, the CDR3 is TGCAGTGCGTTTGGACAGGGCATCCGATATAGCAATCAGCCCCAGCATTTT.

The gene calls are TRBV5-6 and TRBJ1-1, with D possibly matching TRBD1 (5 bases). The V end lost 6 bases, the J end lost 3 bases, and 21 bases lay between the germline ends. The germline V gene has CDR1 SGHDT and CDR2 YYEEEE. This CDR3 is 16 amino acids long. The CDR3 DNA sequence: TGTGCCAGCATCCTACAGCTATCCCAAGGGGACACTGAAGCTTTCTTT. Protein sequence: CASILQLSQGDTEAFF.

A note on this clonotype: A much larger clone lies a single base off, so this may be a read error. The chain employs TRBV7-8 and TRBJ2-2; perhaps TRBD1 as D (6 bases). There are 18 residues in the CDR3. CDR1 SGHVS and CDR2 FQNEAQ come from the germline V gene. CDR3 coding DNA: TGTCCCAGCAGCCTACCGACAGGAGGATATTCGAACACCGGGGAGCTGTTTTTT. Translating it yields CPSSLPTGGYSNTGELFF. Full variable domain (remainder filled in from reference TRBV7-8 and TRBJ2-2): GAGVSQSPRYKVAKRGQDVALRCDPISGHVSLFWYQQALGQGPEFLTYFQNEAQLDKSGLPSDRFFAERPEGSVSTLKIQRTQQEDSAVYLCPSSLPTGGYSNTGELFFGEGSRLTVL.

This clonotype has a single count. The chain couples TRBV2 to TRBJ2-3; 8 positions match TRBD2. The V and J ends lost 3 bases and 7 bases, in that order; junction bases with no gene match: 6. Germline values: CDR1 SNHLY, CDR2 FYNNEI. CDR3 size: 14 residues. The CDR3 DNA reads as TGTGCCAGCAGTGATCGGGGGGGGTTGTATACGCAGTATTTT. Encoded protein: CASSDRGGLYTQYF.

This clonotype was seen ten or more times. This chain uses TRBV5-6 with TRBJ1-1; TRBD1 matches at 8 bases. V trimming: 4 bases; J trimming: 6 bases; junction bases outside the gene matches: 2. This CDR3 has 12 residues. From germline, CDR1 is SGHDT and CDR2 YYEEEE. Here the CDR3 DNA reads TGTGCCAGCAGCCCGGACAGGGCTGAAGCTTTCTTT. Translated, it gives CASSPDRAEAFF.

This clonotype has only a few counts. One end of the junction fails to match germline, which may point to a read error. The chain carries TRBV7-6 and TRBJ2-2; D gene unclear. Germline CDR1 reads SGHVS; CDR2 reads FNYEAQ. The CDR3 contains 13 residues. The CDR3 region has the DNA TGTGCCAGCAGCCTTGGAAAAACCGAGGAGCTGTTTTTT. Protein sequence: CASSLGKTEELFF.

For this clonotype: This may be a read error: a much more frequent sequence differs by one nucleotide. The V gene is TRBV7-6, the J gene TRBJ2-7; TRBD1 is a possible D gene (6 bases). This CDR3 contains 15 residues. V gave up 0 bases and J gave up 2 bases, with 11 bases separating them. The germline CDR1 and CDR2 sequences are SGHVS and FNYEAQ. For the CDR3, the DNA is TGTGCCAGCAGCTTAGCGACAGGAATAACCTACGAGCAGTACTTC. Encoded protein: CASSLATGITYEQYF.

The chain couples TRBV5-4 to TRBJ2-2; D gene ambiguous. Germline V gene data show CDR1 as SGHNT and CDR2 as YYREEE (reference sequence). This CDR3 contains 13 residues. V was cut by 6 bases and J by 4 bases, with 10 bases left in between. CDR3 sequence: CASTLGPTGELFF. CDR3 DNA sequence: TGTGCCAGCACCTTAGGGCCCACCGGGGAGCTGTTTTTT.

This clonotype was observed many times. The CDR3 here is CASSPVEAVYQETQYF. The CDR3 region has the DNA TGTGCCAGCAGCCCCGTTGAGGCCGTATACCAAGAGACCCAGTACTTC. The V call is TRBV7-8, the J call TRBJ2-5, with D unresolved. V was clipped by 5 bases and J by 0 bases, with 16 bases between them. Per germline, CDR1 SGHVS and CDR2 FQNEAQ. The length of the CDR3 is 16 residues.

The sample holds many counts of this clonotype. At one boundary the junction diverges from the germline segment, which might be a read error. The CDR3 nucleotides are TGTGCCAGCAGGTATCCCCCTTACAGTGAGCAGTTCTTC. Translating gives CASRYPPYSEQFF. The chain recombines TRBV7-9 with TRBJ2-1; D remains ambiguous. The germline V gene encodes CDR1 SEHNR and CDR2 FQNEAQ (reference sequence). The CDR3 contains 13 residues. The variable domain in full, with the rest retrieved from reference TRBV7-9 and TRBJ2-1, is DTGVSQNPRHKITKRGQNVTFRCDPISEHNRLYWYRQTLGQGPEFLTYFQNEAQLEKSRLLSDRFSAERPKGSFSTLEIQRTEQGDSAMYLCASRYPPYSEQFFGPGTRLTVL.

This chain connects TRBV2 to TRBJ2-7; 7 bases are shared with TRBD1. The ends lost 5 bases at V and 3 bases at J; junction bases unmatched: 7. Germline V gene sequence: CDR1 SNHLY, CDR2 FYNNEI. The CDR3 contains 14 residues. In nucleotides, the CDR3 is TGTGCCAGCAGTCCGTCGGGACAGAACTACGAGCAGTACTTC. It codes for CASSPSGQNYEQYF.

The chain combines TRBV6-2 or TRBV6-3 with TRBJ2-7; 7 bases map to TRBD1. Trimming took 5 bases from V and 2 from J; bases not matched to a gene: 12. This CDR3 is built from 16 residues. Germline V lookup: CDR1 MNHEY, CDR2 SVGEGT. The CDR3 region is CASSPNRGARPYEQYV. Written as DNA, the CDR3 is TGTGCCAGCAGTCCCAACAGGGGCGCACGTCCCTACGAGCAGTACGTC.

This clonotype was seen at least ten times. The V and J genes are TRBV7-2 and TRBJ1-6; TRBD1 matches 7 bases. Germline loops: CDR1 SGHTA, CDR2 FQGNSA. The V segment lost 4 bases and the J segment 8 bases; nucleotides outside the gene matches: 11. The CDR3 has 16 residues. This CDR3 reads CASSSRGDRADSPLHF. CDR3 bases: TGTGCCAGCAGCTCCAGGGGGGACAGAGCTGATTCACCCCTCCACTTT.

This clonotype was observed at least ten times. The chain has TRBV5-6 and TRBJ2-1; 7 positions agree with TRBD1. This CDR3 region has 15 residues. The ends lost 5 bases at V and 6 bases at J; junction bases unmatched: 11. CDR1 and CDR2 from the germline V gene are SGHDT and YYEEEE. The CDR3 protein is CASRRDRELSNEQFF. As DNA, the CDR3 is TGTGCCAGCAGACGAGACAGGGAACTAAGCAATGAGCAGTTCTTC.

V gene TRBV28 combines with J gene TRBJ2-1; TRBD1 is a possible D gene (7 bases). The CDR3 length is 16 residues. With 6 bases removed from V and 2 bases from J, the gap between germline ends came to 17 bases. The germline gives CDR1 MDHEN, CDR2 SYDVKM. The CDR3 here is CASRPIQGGAYNEQFF. DNA of the CDR3: TGTGCCAGCAGGCCAATTCAGGGGGGTGCCTACAATGAGCAGTTCTTC.

This clonotype was counted a few times. A much larger clone differs by one base, so this may be a read error. This chain uses TRBV7-9 with TRBJ2-3, with D uncertain. V lost 1 base, J lost 2 bases, and 4 bases lay in between. Germline CDR1 is SEHNR and CDR2 is FQNEAQ (reference sequence). The length of the CDR3 is 13 residues. The CDR3 coding sequence is TGTGCCAGCAGCTTAGAGGACACAGATACGCAGTATTTT. Translating it yields CASSLEDTDTQYF. The variable domain in full, completed from reference TRBV7-9 and TRBJ2-3, reads DTGVSQNPRHKITKRGQNVTFRCDPISEHNRLYWYRQTLGQGPEFLTYFQNEAQLEKSRLLSDRFSAERPKGSFSTLEIQRTEQGDSAMYLCASSLEDTDTQYFGPGTRLTVL.

This clonotype appeared many times. The chain combines TRBV7-6 with TRBJ2-7; 7 bases match TRBD1. The CDR3 is 14 residues long. The V gene's germline CDR1 is SGHVS and CDR2 FNYEAQ. J lost 2 bases, V lost 5 bases, and 6 bases had no gene match. CDR3 DNA: TGTGCCAGCAGCGCAGGGGGACGGACCTACGAGCAGTACTTC. It codes for CASSAGGRTYEQYF.

This clonotype was seen a handful of times. V and J are TRBV7-6 and TRBJ1-2; D remains unclear. CDR3 size: 15 residues. V was pared by 5 bases and J by 1 base, with 14 bases between. The germline V gene has CDR1 SGHVS and CDR2 FNYEAQ. CDR3 residues: CASSGSAENNYGYTF. In DNA form, the CDR3 reads TGTGCCAGCAGCGGGTCGGCAGAAAATAACTATGGCTACACCTTC. Filled out from reference TRBV7-6 and TRBJ1-2, the complete variable domain reads GAGVSQSPRYKVTKRGQDVALRCDPISGHVSLYWYRQALGQGPEFLTYFNYEAQQDKSGLPNDRFSAERPEGSISTLTIQRTEQRDSAMYRCASSGSAENNYGYTFGSGTRLTVV.

On this clonotype: Being one base from a much bigger clone, this may be a read error. The rearrangement joins TRBV28 to TRBJ2-3, with 10 bases lining up with TRBD2. Germline CDR1 reads MDHEN; CDR2 reads SYDVKM. This CDR3 has 16 residues. DNA of the CDR3: TGTGACAGCAGTTTAGTAGCGGGGGGAGGCACAGATACGCAGTATTTT. This codes for CDSSLVAGGGTDTQYF.

The chain uses TRBV2 and TRBJ2-2; D not certain. Between the trimmed V and J ends, which lost 2 bases and 0 bases, there was a span of 16 bases. This CDR3 is built from 18 residues. The germline V gene encodes CDR1 SNHLY and CDR2 FYNNEI. CDR3 nucleotide sequence: TGTGCCAGCAGTGAAAAGGACCATTGGTACCCGAACACCGGGGAGCTGTTTTTT. It is translated as CASSEKDHWYPNTGELFF. Full variable domain (rest looked up from reference TRBV2 and TRBJ2-2): EPEVTQTPSHQVTQMGQEVILRCVPISNHLYFYWYRQILGQKVEFLVSFYNNEISEKSEIFDDQFSVERPDGSNFTLKIRSTKLEDSAMYFCASSEKDHWYPNTGELFFGEGSRLTVL.